This entry describes one T cell receptor beta chain. It has no known antigen specificity. There are no base qualities to consult, and no much larger clone falls within one base. The trim is 7 bases for V and 3 bases for J, with a gap of 13 bases between the germline ends. The germline V gene sets CDR1 to SNHLY and CDR2 to FYNNEI. The CDR3 runs 13 amino acids, cysteine and phenylalanine included. Just the 39-base CDR3 DNA is kept, in frame starting at base 1. The data were obtained in a study of T cell responses to AZD1222 COVID-19 vaccine (dated by TCRdb to 2020 to 2023). About the full investigation: AZD1222 recipients given second doses at about 4 weeks or at about 12 weeks were pooled, since spike-specific TCR depth and breadth were not found to differ between the two schedules. A total of roughly 240 trial participants underwent TCR sequencing, of whom some 210 received two doses of AZD1222 and about 25 received two doses of the MenACWY control vaccine. Enrollment into the trials was organized by age into subgroups of 18-55, 56-69 and 70-plus years, and those subgroups contained roughly 140, 27 and 60 TCR-sequenced participants, respectively.

The CDR3 regions of human TCRbeta chains were subjected to immunosequencing. As for how the authors treated the data: TCRs in the repertoires were matched against a reference library of SARS-CoV-2-specific TCRs that had been generated with the MIRA antigen-specificity platform. Breadth meant the fraction of unique TCRs that were SARS-CoV-2-associated, whereas depth meant the fraction of total T cells that were SARS-CoV-2-associated. Using the MIRA data, each spike-specific TCR was assigned both to the spike region to which the TCR was reactive and to a CD4 or CD8 class. Log10-transformed breadth and depth values were compared by one-way ANOVA with Sidak's multiple comparisons tests. TCRdb carries this immuneACCESS record with in-frame sequences only. Its versions omit some clonotypes, under half of them owing to an unresolved V gene in the studies checked, with the rest unexplained. V and J calls and clone size are as listed in that table; D and trimming were resolved from the DNA. The table for this sample lists 160,000 or so clones; 88% of them were counted only once. Over 4.5% of the sample lies in the top ten.

Study-level results and caveats: After two AZD1222 doses, both the breadth and the depth of spike-specific TCRs were significantly higher than at day 0 and than in MenACWY recipients. In the small 56-69-year group, the increase in depth fell short of significance, most likely because of low power. Participants were mostly white British and included more females than males, and it was suggested by the authors that clonal diversity may have been underestimated. Nearly half of unique spike-specific TCRs reportedly recognized epitopes outside regions mutated in the B.1.351 and B.1.1.7 variants. No day 14 peak-response samples were available, so repertoires were characterized only after the peak T cell response. The whole spike protein was spanned by vaccine-associated CD4 TCRs, and dominant responses were seen in regions 160-218 and 743-854. Only a handful of AZD1222 recipients were SARS-CoV-2 seropositive at baseline, limiting conclusions about previously exposed vaccinees.

The sample's time point label, decoded: baseline before first vaccination. Vaccinee samples came from UK trials COV001 and COV002, including a single-blind randomized controlled phase 2/3 trial of AZD1222 (ChAdOx1 nCoV-19) in healthy adults. For TCRbeta chain sequencing, PBMC samples from trial participants were taken at day 0 and at day 28 after the second dose. This sequence uses TRBV2 and TRBJ2-7, with the D assignment possibly TRBD1 or TRBD2, given 5 matching bases for each. Here the sequenced sample was peripheral blood, taken on day 0 of AZD1222 vaccination. The receptor's source is an adult in good health. The nucleotide sequence is TGTGCCAGCAATGGGGGAGCAGTCTACGAGCAGTACTTC. This is translated as CASNGGAVYEQYF.